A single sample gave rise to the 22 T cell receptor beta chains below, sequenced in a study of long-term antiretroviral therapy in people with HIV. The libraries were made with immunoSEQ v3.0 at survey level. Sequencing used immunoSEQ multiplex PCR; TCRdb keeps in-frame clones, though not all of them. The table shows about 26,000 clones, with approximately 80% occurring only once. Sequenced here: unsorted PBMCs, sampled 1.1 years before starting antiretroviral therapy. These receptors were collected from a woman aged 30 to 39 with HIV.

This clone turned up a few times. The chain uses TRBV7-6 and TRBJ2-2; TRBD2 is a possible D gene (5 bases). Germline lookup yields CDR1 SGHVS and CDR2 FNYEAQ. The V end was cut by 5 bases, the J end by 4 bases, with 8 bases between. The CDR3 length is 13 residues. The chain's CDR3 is CASSAGVTGELFF. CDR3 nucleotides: TGTGCCAGCAGCGCCGGGGTCACCGGGGAGCTGTTTTTT. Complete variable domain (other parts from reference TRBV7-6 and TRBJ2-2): GAGVSQSPRYKVTKRGQDVALRCDPISGHVSLYWYRQALGQGPEFLTYFNYEAQQDKSGLPNDRFSAERPEGSISTLTIQRTEQRDSAMYRCASSAGVTGELFFGEGSRLTVL.

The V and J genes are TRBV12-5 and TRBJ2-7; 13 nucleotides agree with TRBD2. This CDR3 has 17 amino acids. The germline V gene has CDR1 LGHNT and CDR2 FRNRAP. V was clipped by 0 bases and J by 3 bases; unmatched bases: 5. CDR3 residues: CASGLVGTSGVHYEQYF. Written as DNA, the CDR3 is TGTGCTAGTGGTTTGGTAGGGACTAGCGGGGTTCACTACGAGCAGTACTTC.

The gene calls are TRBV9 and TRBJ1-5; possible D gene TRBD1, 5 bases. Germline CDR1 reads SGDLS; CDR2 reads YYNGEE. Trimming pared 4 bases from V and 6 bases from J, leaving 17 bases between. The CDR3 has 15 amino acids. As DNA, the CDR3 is TGTGCCAGCAGCCTGGGGGTCGATGGGGGTCAGCCCCAGCATTTT. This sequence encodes CASSLGVDGGQPQHF.

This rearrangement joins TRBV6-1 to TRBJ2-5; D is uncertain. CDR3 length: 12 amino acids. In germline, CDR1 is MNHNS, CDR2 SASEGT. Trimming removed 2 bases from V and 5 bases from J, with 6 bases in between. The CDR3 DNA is TGTGCCAGCAGTGAATCCAGGGAGACCCAGTACTTC. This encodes CASSESRETQYF.

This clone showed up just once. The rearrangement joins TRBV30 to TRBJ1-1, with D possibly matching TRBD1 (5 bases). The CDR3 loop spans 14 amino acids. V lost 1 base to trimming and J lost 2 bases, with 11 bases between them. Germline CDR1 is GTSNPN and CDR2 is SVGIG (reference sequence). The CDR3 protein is CAWSGLTVNTEAFF. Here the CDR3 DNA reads TGTGCCTGGAGTGGGTTGACAGTTAACACTGAAGCTTTCTTT.

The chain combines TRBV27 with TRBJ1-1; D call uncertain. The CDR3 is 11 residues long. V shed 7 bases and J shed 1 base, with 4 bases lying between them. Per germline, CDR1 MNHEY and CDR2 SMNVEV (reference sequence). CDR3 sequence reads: CASMGNTEAFF. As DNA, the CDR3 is TGTGCCAGCATGGGGAACACTGAAGCTTTCTTT.

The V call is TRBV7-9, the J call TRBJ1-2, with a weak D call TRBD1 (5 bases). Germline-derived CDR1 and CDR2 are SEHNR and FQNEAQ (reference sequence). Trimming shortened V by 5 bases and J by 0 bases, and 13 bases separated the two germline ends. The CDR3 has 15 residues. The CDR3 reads CASSPAGGANYGYTF. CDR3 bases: TGTGCCAGCAGCCCGGCGGGGGGAGCTAACTATGGCTACACCTTC.

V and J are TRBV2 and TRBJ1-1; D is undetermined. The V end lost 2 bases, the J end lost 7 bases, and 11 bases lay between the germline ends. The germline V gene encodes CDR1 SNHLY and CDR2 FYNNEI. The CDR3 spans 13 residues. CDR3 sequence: CASSELEGVEAFF. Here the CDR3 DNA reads TGTGCCAGCAGTGAATTGGAGGGAGTTGAAGCTTTCTTT.

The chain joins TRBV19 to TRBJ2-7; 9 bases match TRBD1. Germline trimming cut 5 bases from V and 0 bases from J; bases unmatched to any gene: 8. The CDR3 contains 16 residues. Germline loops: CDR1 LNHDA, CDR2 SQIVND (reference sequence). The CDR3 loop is CASSAGTGISSYEQYF. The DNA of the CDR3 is TGTGCCAGTAGTGCCGGGACAGGGATCAGCTCCTACGAGCAGTACTTC.

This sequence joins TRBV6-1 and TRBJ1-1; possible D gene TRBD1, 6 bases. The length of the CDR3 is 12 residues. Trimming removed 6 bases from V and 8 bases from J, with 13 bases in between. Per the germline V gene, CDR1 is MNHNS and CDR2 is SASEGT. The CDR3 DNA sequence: TGTGCCAGCAGGCAGGGGCTTTCGGAAGCTTTCTTT. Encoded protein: CASRQGLSEAFF.

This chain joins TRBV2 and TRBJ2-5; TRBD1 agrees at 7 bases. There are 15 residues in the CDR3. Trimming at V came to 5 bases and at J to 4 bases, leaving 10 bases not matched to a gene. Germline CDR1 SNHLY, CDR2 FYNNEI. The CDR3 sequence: CASSSEDRPRETQYF. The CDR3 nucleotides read TGTGCCAGCAGTTCGGAGGACAGGCCGAGAGAGACCCAGTACTTC.

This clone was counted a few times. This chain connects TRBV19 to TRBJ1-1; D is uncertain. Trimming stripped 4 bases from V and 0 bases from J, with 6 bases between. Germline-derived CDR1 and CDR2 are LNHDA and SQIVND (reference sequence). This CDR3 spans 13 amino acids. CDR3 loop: CASSTFMNTEAFF. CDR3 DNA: TGTGCCAGTAGTACCTTCATGAACACTGAAGCTTTCTTT.

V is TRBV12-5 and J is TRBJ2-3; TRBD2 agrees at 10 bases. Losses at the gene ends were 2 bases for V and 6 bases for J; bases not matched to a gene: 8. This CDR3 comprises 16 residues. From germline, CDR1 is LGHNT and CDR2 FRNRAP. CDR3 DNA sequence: TGTGCTAGTGGTTTGCCCCGTAGCGGGGGGAGGGATACGCAGTATTTT. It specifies CASGLPRSGGRDTQYF.

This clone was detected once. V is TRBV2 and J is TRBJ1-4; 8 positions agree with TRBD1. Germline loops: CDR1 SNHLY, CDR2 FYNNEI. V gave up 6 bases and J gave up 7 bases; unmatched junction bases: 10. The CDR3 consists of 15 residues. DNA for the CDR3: TGTGCCAGCAGACAACCGGACAGGGATGGTGAAAAACTGTTTTTT. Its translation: CASRQPDRDGEKLFF.

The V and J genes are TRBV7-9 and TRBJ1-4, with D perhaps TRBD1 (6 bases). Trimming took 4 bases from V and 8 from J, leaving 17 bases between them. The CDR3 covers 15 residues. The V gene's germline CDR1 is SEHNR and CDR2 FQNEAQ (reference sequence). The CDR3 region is CASSWSGGPGEKLFF. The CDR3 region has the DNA TGTGCCAGCAGCTGGTCCGGGGGCCCGGGGGAAAAACTGTTTTTT.

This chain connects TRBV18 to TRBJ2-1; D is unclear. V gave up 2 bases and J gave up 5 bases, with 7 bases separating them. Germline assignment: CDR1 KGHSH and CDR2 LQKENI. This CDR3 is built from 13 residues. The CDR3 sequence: CASSPYEDNEQFF. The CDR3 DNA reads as TGTGCCAGCTCACCATACGAGGACAATGAGCAGTTCTTC.

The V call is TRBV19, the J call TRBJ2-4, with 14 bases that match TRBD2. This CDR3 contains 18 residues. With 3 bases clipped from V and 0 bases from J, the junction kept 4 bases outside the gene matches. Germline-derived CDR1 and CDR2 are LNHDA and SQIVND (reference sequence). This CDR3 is CASSIRTSGGLAKNIQYF. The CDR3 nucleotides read TGTGCCAGTAGTATCCGGACTAGCGGGGGGTTAGCCAAAAACATTCAGTACTTC.

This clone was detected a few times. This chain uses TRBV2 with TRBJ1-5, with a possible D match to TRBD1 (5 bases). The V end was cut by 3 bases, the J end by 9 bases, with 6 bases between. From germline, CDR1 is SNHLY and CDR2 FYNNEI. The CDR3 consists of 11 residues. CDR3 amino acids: CASSDQGPQHF. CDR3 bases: TGTGCCAGCAGTGACCAGGGGCCCCAGCATTTT.

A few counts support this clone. CDR3 in DNA: TGTGCCAGCAGGGCCGGGATCCTTATGAACACTGAAGCTTTCTTT. This codes for CASRAGILMNTEAFF. The chain joins TRBV6-5 to TRBJ1-1, with D unclear. This CDR3 region has 15 residues. Germline CDR1 MNHEY, CDR2 SVGAGI. Trimming cost V 6 bases and J 0 bases, with 14 bases left between them.

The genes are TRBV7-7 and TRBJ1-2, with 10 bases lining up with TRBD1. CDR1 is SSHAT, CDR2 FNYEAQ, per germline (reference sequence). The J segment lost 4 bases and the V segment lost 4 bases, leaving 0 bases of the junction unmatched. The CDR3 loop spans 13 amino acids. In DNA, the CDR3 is TGTGCCAGCAGCTGGACAGGGGGCTATGGCTACACCTTC. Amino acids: CASSWTGGYGYTF. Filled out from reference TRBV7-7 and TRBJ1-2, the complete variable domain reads GAGVSQSPRYKVTKRGQDVTLRCDPISSHATLYWYQQALGQGPEFLTYFNYEAQPDKSGLPSDRFSAERPEGSISTLTIQRTEQRDSAMYRCASSWTGGYGYTFGSGTRLTVV.

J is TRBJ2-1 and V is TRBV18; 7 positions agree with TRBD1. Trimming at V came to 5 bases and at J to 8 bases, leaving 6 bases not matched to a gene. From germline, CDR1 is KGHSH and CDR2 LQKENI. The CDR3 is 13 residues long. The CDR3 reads CASSGGQSDEQFF. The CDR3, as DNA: TGTGCCAGCTCAGGGGGACAGAGTGATGAGCAGTTCTTC. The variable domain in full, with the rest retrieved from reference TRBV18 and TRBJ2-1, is NAGVMQNPRHLVRRRGQEARLRCSPMKGHSHVYWYRQLPEEGLKFMVYLQKENIIDESGMPKERFSAEFPKEGPSILRIQQVVRGDSAAYFCASSGGQSDEQFFGPGTRLTVL.

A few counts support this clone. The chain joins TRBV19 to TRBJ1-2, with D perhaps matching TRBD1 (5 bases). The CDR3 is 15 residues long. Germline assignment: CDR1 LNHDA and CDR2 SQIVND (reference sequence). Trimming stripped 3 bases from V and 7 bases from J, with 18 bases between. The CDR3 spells CASSMGAGRFSGYTF. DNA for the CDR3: TGTGCCAGTAGTATGGGCGCAGGGAGGTTTTCTGGCTACACCTTC.